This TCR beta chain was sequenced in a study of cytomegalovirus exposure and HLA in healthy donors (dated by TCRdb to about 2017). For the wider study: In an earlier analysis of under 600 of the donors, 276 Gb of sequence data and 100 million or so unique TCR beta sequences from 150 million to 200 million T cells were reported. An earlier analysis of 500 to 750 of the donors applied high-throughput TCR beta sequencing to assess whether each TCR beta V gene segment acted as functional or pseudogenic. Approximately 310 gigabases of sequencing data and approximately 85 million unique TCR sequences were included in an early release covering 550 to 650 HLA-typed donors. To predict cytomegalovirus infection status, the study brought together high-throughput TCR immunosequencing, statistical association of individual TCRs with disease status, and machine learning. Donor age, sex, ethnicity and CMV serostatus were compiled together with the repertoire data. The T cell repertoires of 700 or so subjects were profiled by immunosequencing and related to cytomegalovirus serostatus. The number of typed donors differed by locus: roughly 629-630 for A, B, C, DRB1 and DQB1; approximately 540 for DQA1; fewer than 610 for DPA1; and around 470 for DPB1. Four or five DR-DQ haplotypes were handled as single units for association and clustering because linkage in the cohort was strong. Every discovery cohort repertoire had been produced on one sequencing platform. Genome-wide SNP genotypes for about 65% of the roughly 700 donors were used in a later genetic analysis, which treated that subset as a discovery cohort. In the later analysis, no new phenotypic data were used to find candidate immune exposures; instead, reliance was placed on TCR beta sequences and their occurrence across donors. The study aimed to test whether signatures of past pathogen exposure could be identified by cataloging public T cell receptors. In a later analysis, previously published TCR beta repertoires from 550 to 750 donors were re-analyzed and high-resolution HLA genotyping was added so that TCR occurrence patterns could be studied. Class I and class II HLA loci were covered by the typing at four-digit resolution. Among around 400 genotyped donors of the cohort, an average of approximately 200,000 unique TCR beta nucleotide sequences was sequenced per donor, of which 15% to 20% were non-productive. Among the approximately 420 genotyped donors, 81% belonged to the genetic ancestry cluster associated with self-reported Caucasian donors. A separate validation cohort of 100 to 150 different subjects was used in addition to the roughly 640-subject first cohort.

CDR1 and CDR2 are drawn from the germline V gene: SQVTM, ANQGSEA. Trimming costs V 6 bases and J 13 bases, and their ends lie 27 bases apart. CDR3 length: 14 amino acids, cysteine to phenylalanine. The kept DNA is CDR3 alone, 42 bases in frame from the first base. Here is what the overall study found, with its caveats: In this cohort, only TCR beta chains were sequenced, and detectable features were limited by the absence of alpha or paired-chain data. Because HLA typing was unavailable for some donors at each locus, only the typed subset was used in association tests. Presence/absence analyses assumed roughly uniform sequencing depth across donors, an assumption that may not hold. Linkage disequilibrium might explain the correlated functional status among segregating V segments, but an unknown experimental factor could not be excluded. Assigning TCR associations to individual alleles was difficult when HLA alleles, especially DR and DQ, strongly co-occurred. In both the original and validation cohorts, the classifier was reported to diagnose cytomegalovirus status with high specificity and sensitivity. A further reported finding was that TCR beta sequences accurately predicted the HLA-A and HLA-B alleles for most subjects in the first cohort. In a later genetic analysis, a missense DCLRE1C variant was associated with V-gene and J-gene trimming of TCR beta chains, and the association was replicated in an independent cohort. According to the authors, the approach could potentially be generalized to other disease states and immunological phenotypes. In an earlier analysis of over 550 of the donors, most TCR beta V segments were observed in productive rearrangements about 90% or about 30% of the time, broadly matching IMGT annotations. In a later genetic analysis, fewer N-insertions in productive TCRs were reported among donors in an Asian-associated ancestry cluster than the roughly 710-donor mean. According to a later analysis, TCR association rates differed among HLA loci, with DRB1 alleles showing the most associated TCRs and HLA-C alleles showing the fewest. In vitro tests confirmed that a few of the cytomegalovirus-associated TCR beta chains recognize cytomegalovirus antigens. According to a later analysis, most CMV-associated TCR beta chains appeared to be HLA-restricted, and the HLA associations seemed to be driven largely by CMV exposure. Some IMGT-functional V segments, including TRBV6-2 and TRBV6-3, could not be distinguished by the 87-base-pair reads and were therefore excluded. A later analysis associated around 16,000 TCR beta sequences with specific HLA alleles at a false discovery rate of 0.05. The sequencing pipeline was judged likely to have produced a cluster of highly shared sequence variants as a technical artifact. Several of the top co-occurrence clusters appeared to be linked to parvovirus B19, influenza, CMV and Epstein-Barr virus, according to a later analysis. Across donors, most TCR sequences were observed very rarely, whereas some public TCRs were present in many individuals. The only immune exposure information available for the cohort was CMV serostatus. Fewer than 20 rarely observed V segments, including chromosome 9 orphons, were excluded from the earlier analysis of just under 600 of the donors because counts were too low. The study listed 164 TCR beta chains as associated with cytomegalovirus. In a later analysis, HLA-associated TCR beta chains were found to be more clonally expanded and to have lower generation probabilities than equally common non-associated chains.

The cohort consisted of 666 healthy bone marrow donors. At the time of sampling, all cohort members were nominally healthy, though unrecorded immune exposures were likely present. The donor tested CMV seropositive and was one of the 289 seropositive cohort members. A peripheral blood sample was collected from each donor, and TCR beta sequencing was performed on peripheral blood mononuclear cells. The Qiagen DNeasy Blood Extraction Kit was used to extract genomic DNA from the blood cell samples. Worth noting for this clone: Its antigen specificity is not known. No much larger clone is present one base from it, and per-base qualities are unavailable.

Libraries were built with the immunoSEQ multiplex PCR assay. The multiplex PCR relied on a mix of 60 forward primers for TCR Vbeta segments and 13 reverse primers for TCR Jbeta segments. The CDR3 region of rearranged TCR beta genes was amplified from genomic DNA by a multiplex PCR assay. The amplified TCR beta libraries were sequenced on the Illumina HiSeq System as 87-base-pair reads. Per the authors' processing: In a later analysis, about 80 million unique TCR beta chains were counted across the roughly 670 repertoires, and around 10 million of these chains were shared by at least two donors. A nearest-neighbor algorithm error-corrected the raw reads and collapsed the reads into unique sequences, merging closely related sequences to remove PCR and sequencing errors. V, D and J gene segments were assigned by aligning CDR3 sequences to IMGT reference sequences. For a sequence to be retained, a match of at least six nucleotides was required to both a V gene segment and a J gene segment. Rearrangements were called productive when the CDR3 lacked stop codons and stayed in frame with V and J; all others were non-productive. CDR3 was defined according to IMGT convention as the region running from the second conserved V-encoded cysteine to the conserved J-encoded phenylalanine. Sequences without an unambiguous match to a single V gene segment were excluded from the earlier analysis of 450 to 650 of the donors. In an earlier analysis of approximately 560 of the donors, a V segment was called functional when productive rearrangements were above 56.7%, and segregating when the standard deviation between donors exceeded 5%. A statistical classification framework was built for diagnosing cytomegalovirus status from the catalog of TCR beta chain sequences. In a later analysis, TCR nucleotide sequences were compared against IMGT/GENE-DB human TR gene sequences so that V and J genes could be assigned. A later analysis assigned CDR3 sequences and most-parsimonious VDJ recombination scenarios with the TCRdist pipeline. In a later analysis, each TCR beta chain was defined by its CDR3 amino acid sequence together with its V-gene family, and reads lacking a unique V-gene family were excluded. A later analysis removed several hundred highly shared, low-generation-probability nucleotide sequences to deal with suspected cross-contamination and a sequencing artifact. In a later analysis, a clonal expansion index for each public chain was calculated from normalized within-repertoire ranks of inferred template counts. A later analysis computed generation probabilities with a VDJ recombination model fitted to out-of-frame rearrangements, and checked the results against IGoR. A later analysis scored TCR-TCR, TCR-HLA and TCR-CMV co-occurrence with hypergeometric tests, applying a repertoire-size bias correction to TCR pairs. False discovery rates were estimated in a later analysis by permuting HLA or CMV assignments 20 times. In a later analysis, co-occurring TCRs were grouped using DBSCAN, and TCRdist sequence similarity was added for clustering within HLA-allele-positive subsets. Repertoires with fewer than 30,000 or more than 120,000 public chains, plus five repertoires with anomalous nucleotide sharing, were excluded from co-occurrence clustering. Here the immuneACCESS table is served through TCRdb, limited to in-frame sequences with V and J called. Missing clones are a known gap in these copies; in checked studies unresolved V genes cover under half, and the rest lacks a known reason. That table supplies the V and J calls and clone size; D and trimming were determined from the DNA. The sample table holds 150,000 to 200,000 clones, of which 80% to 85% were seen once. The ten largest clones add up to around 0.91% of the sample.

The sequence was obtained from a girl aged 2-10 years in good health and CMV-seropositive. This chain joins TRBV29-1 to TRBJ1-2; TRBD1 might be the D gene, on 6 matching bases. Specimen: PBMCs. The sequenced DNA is TGCAGCGTCAGCCCGGCCAGGGGACAAGGAGGTTGCACCTTC. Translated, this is CSVSPARGQGGCTF.